The entry below gives a single T cell receptor (beta chain) sequence along with its context. At one end the junction does not follow the germline gene, possibly because of a read error. The PCR ran on 60 Vbeta and 13 Jbeta primers. The assay was immunoSEQ multiplex PCR, and TCRdb's table has in-frame clones only and misses some. The table includes tens of thousands of clones, around 80% detected once. This entry comes from a study of cytomegalovirus exposure and HLA in healthy donors. Germline-derived CDR1 and CDR2 are SGHDT and YYEEEE. The CDR3 extends over 18 amino acids. V and J are TRBV5-6 and TRBJ2-7, with a weak D call TRBD2 (6 bases). This clonotype was sampled from a man between 18 and 35 years old in good health and CMV-seronegative. Source material: PBMCs. CDR3 sequence (DNA): TGTGCCAGCACCTTGACAGCAAATCTCCCCGGAGCACGGGGGGAGCAGTACTTC. This codes for CASTLTANLPGARGEQYF.